This is a list of T cell receptor beta chains from one sample in a study of T cells in Graves' hyperthyroidism and ophthalmopathy. TCRdb reprocessed the multiplex PCR reads via MiXCR and lists one record per CDR3 protein. The sample includes 300,000 to 450,000 distinct CDR3 sequences, approximately 18% of them seen just once. The sample taken for sequencing was blood. The receptor source for this set is a woman between 35 and 50 years old with Graves' ophthalmopathy. Both conserved end residues are trimmed from each CDR3. D genes are given only for firm matches.

v_call: TRBV29-1; j_call: TRBJ2-6; d_call: TRBD1; cdr3_aa: SVQHLGDSYSGANVLT
v_call: TRBV18; j_call: TRBJ2-7; d_call: TRBD2; cdr3_aa: ASSPAGGPNEQY
v_call: TRBV18; j_call: TRBJ2-7; d_call: TRBD2; cdr3_aa: ASSKNPGGTYEQY
v_call: TRBV25-1; j_call: TRBJ1-1; d_call: .; cdr3_aa: ASSDPRTEAF
v_call: TRBV12-5; j_call: TRBJ2-4; d_call: .; cdr3_aa: ASGFHGGPGGKNIQY
v_call: TRBV7-3; j_call: TRBJ1-6; d_call: .; cdr3_aa: ASSLLQGRNSPLH
v_call: TRBV6-2/TRBV6-3; j_call: TRBJ2-7; d_call: TRBD1; cdr3_aa: ASSYKLDRGTYEQY
v_call: TRBV12-3/TRBV12-4; j_call: TRBJ1-1; d_call: .; cdr3_aa: ASSLYTTEEAF
v_call: TRBV2; j_call: TRBJ2-5; d_call: .; cdr3_aa: ASSVGNWASKNQETQY
v_call: TRBV6-1; j_call: TRBJ1-1; d_call: TRBD1; cdr3_aa: ASSPWDSTNTEAF
v_call: TRBV19; j_call: TRBJ1-5; d_call: TRBD1; cdr3_aa: ASSIPGQGARQPQH
v_call: TRBV4-3; j_call: TRBJ1-5; d_call: .; cdr3_aa: ASSQDSGNNQPQH
v_call: TRBV28; j_call: TRBJ1-1; d_call: .; cdr3_aa: ASQGQGGTEAF
v_call: TRBV6-1; j_call: TRBJ2-5; d_call: .; cdr3_aa: ASSEGQETQY
v_call: TRBV28; j_call: TRBJ1-1; d_call: .; cdr3_aa: ASTLVTEAF
v_call: TRBV30; j_call: TRBJ2-7; d_call: TRBD1; cdr3_aa: ACGQGFTGEQY
v_call: TRBV7-9; j_call: TRBJ1-5; d_call: TRBD1; cdr3_aa: ASSARDRGIQPQH
v_call: TRBV11-2; j_call: TRBJ2-7; d_call: .; cdr3_aa: ASSYLRGSSYEQY
v_call: TRBV6-6; j_call: TRBJ2-6; d_call: .; cdr3_aa: ASSSSGLAGVSGANVLT
v_call: TRBV11-3; j_call: TRBJ1-1; d_call: .; cdr3_aa: ASSLRGAGMNTEAF
v_call: TRBV7-9; j_call: TRBJ2-5; d_call: .; cdr3_aa: ASSGLRGIETQY